What follows are 9 T cell receptor beta chains derived from one specimen sequenced in a study of T-cell memory formation after mild COVID-19. TCRdb recomputed calls from the 5' RACE reads with MiXCR, one row per CDR3 protein. This repertoire shows about 140,000 distinct CDR3 sequences, roughly 15% found once; its top ten account for 13% to 15%. The specimen sequenced was PBMCs or a T cell subset sorted from them (not recorded which). These receptors were collected from an adult woman who had mild COVID-19 (a few samples of this study predate the infection). Cell type and time point are not known.

This chain joins TRBV10-3 and TRBJ1-1, with D hard to call. Trimming removed 2 bases from V and 2 bases from J, with 6 bases in between. Germline assignment: CDR1 ENHRY and CDR2 SYGVKD. The CDR3 sequence is 13 residues long. CDR3 sequence: CAISEKSNTEAFF. CDR3 in DNA: TGTGCCATCAGTGAGAAAAGCAACACTGAAGCTTTCTTT.

This clonotype was counted ten times or more. CDR3 bases: TGTGCCAGCAGCTTAGTAGGAGTGAACACTGAAGCTTTCTTT. Protein: CASSLVGVNTEAFF. V usage is TRBV7-9 and J usage is TRBJ1-1; D call uncertain. Trimming cost V 1 base and J 0 bases, with 6 bases left between them. Germline CDR1 is SEHNR and CDR2 is FQNEAQ (reference sequence). This CDR3 comprises 14 residues.

This clonotype turned up a few times. This sequence joins TRBV14 and TRBJ1-1, with 12 bases aligning to TRBD1. The CDR3 sequence is 17 residues long. Germline assignment: CDR1 SGHDN and CDR2 FVKESK. V dropped 6 bases and J dropped 4; count of bases not matched to a gene: 12. The CDR3 here is CASRQSGTGGKGTEAFF. CDR3 in DNA: TGTGCCAGCAGACAATCCGGGACAGGGGGCAAGGGCACTGAAGCTTTCTTT.

The V and J genes are TRBV27 and TRBJ2-7; TRBD2 agrees at 7 bases. The junction had 18 bases not matched to a gene; V was cut back by 6 bases and J by 7 bases. The CDR3 covers 16 residues. Germline V gene sequence: CDR1 MNHEY, CDR2 SMNVEV (reference sequence). The CDR3 DNA follows: TGTGCCAGCAGCCCACCCCGAGGACTAGTCACATTGGAGCAGTACTTC. This codes for CASSPPRGLVTLEQYF.

The chain carries TRBV7-9 and TRBJ1-1; TRBD1 aligns across 9 bases. With 6 bases clipped from V and 6 bases from J, the junction kept 11 bases outside the gene matches. Germline V CDR1 and CDR2: SEHNR, FQNEAQ (reference sequence). The CDR3 has 15 amino acids. The CDR3 region is CASRAGTGWEAEAFF. DNA for the CDR3: TGTGCCAGCAGGGCCGGGACAGGGTGGGAGGCTGAAGCTTTCTTT.

This clonotype was picked up a small number of times. This sequence joins TRBV30 and TRBJ1-1; 7 bases are a match to TRBD1. CDR1 is GTSNPN, CDR2 SVGIG, per germline (reference sequence). The CDR3 loop spans 16 amino acids. V lost 3 bases, J lost 0 bases, and 10 bases stayed unmatched. The CDR3 here is CAWRSRGGTMNTEAFF. CDR3 coding DNA: TGTGCCTGGAGAAGCAGGGGGGGAACAATGAACACTGAAGCTTTCTTT. Based on the CDR3 plus reference TRBV30 and TRBJ1-1, the full variable domain is SQTIHQWPATLVQPVGSPLSLECTVEGTSNPNLYWYRQAAGRGLQLLFYSVGIGQISSEVPQNLSASRPQDRQFILSSKKLLLSDSGFYLCAWRSRGGTMNTEAFFGQGTRLTVV.

The rearrangement uses TRBV30 and TRBJ1-1; D is uncertain. Germline V gene lookup returns CDR1 GTSNPN and CDR2 SVGIG (reference sequence). The CDR3 is 12 amino acids. V lost 0 bases and J lost 5, with 7 bases in between. CDR3 in amino acids: CAWSVLGTEAFF. In DNA form, the CDR3 reads TGTGCCTGGAGTGTACTCGGAACTGAAGCTTTCTTT.

The table lists this clonotype with many counts. The rearrangement links TRBV5-1 to TRBJ2-5; no definite D call. Germline values: CDR1 SGHRS, CDR2 YFSETQ. With 0 bases removed from V and 5 bases from J, the gap between germline ends came to 5 bases. This CDR3 is 12 amino acids long. The CDR3 sequence is CASSLAGETQYF. CDR3 nucleotides: TGCGCCAGCAGCTTGGCCGGTGAGACCCAGTACTTC.

This clonotype appeared a few times. The chain joins TRBV9 to TRBJ2-1, with 9 positions matching TRBD1. V lost 3 bases, J lost 12 bases, and 4 bases stayed unmatched. This CDR3 contains 12 residues. In germline, CDR1 is SGDLS, CDR2 YYNGEE. CDR3: CASSAGTGWQFF. As DNA, the CDR3 is TGTGCCAGCAGCGCCGGGACAGGGTGGCAGTTCTTC.